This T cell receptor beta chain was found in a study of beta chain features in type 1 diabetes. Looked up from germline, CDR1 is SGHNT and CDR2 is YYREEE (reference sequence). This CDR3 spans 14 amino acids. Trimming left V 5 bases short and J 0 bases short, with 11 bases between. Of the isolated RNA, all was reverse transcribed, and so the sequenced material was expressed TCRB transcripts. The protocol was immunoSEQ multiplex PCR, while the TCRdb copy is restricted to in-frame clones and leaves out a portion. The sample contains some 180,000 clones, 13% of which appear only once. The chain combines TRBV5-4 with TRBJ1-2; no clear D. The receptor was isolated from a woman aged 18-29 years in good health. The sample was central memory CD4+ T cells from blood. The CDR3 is CASSTTGANYGYTF. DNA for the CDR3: TGTGCCAGCAGTACGACCGGAGCTAACTATGGCTACACCTTC.